The 32 T cell receptor beta chains below all came from one sample that was sequenced in a study of shared clonotypes between healthy human individuals. Profiled with immunoSEQ multiplex PCR; TCRdb holds only in-frame clones, not every one. The data show 1.5 million to 2.5 million clones, about 95% seen once. CD8 cells classed as naive were CD45RO-negative and positively selected for CCR7, excluding terminally differentiated effector memory CD45RA+ cells. The sample was naive CD8+ T cells sorted from blood. The receptors shown here come from a man between 18 and 29 years old in good health.

The V gene is TRBV1, the J gene TRBJ2-6; the table names TRBD2, a call not compared with the DNA. TRBV1 is shown as a pseudogene. The CDR3 is 14 amino acids. CDR3 coding DNA: TGCACCAGCAGCCAAGATCGGAGAGCCGACGTCCTGACTTTC. Protein sequence: CTSSQDRRADVLTF.

The gene calls are TRBV11-2 and TRBJ1-2, with TRBD1 identical over 8 bases. The germline gives CDR1 SGHAT, CDR2 FQNNGV. The CDR3 has 16 amino acids. V dropped 7 bases and J dropped 6; count of bases not matched to a gene: 16. The DNA of the CDR3 is TGTGCCAGCATGCCCTGGAACAGGGGGATATGGGATGGCTACACCTTC. As protein: CASMPWNRGIWDGYTF.

The chain carries TRBV7-6 and TRBJ2-7, with D perhaps TRBD1 or TRBD2 (7 bases each). The germline V gene has CDR1 SGHVS and CDR2 FNYEAQ. The V gene lost 5 bases and the J gene lost 7 bases, with 15 bases spanning the gap. The CDR3 covers 13 residues. The CDR3 spells CASSRQGGSEQYF. CDR3 nucleotide sequence: TGTGCCAGCAGCAGACAGGGCGGGAGTGAGCAGTACTTC. Complete variable domain (other parts from reference TRBV7-6 and TRBJ2-7): GAGVSQSPRYKVTKRGQDVALRCDPISGHVSLYWYRQALGQGPEFLTYFNYEAQQDKSGLPNDRFSAERPEGSISTLTIQRTEQRDSAMYRCASSRQGGSEQYFGPGTRLTVT.

This clone occurred once. The chain carries TRBV5-1 and TRBJ2-3; 8 bases fit TRBD2. Germline V gene sequence: CDR1 SGHRS, CDR2 YFSETQ. The CDR3 length is 16 residues. V lost 6 bases to trimming and J lost 4 bases; unmatched junction nucleotides: 13. CDR3 loop: CASNLFKRGRADTQYF. CDR3 coding DNA: TGCGCCAGCAACCTATTTAAGCGGGGGAGAGCAGATACGCAGTATTTT.

The V gene is TRBV29-1, the J gene TRBJ2-2; the match to TRBD2 covers 10 bases. Trimming took 5 bases from V and 6 from J; bases not matched to a gene: 6. Looked up from germline, CDR1 is SQVTM and CDR2 is ANQGSEA. The CDR3 spans 14 residues. The CDR3 nucleotides are TGCAGCGTTAAGAGCGGGGGGGCTGCCGGGGAGCTGTTTTTT. Protein sequence: CSVKSGGAAGELFF.

The chain carries TRBV27 and TRBJ1-2, with D uncertain. Trimming left V 5 bases short and J 4 bases short, with 11 bases between. Per germline, CDR1 MNHEY and CDR2 SMNVEV (reference sequence). The CDR3 sequence is 13 residues long. The CDR3 loop is CASSPTQAYGYTF. CDR3 nucleotide sequence: TGTGCCAGCAGTCCAACCCAGGCCTATGGCTACACCTTC.

The J gene is TRBJ1-5, the V gene TRBV19; D unresolved. Between the trimmed V and J ends, which lost 1 base and 7 bases, there was a span of 14 bases. This CDR3 has 15 residues. CDR1 is LNHDA, CDR2 SQIVND, per germline (reference sequence). The CDR3 is CASSIVPGGLQPQHF. CDR3 DNA: TGTGCCAGTAGTATAGTCCCGGGAGGGCTGCAGCCCCAGCATTTT.

This clone appeared once. The rearrangement links TRBV27 to TRBJ1-1; D perhaps matches TRBD1 (5 bases). V shed 5 bases and J shed 5 bases, with 15 bases lying between them. The CDR3 length is 14 residues. Germline values: CDR1 MNHEY, CDR2 SMNVEV (reference sequence). Here the CDR3 DNA reads TGTGCCAGCAGTATCGCTCGGGGGAAAACTGAAGCTTTCTTT. Protein product: CASSIARGKTEAFF.

Concerning this clone: The same CDR3 arises from other DNA sequences in this sample as well. The genes are TRBV13 and TRBJ2-2; no clear D gene. CDR1 and CDR2 (germline): PRHDT, FYEKMQ (reference sequence). There are 14 residues in the CDR3. V shed 0 bases and J shed 0 bases, with 2 bases lying between them. The CDR3 DNA follows: TGTGCCAGCAGCTTAGGAGCGAACACCGGGGAGCTGTTTTTT. Translating it yields CASSLGANTGELFF.

The rearrangement joins TRBV28 to TRBJ1-5; D remains unclear. V lost 6 bases, J lost 9 bases, and 12 bases lay in between. The CDR3 sequence is 12 residues long. Germline CDR1 reads MDHEN; CDR2 reads SYDVKM. DNA of the CDR3: TGTGCCAGCAGCTTAAAGCAAGGGCCCCAGCATTTT. The encoded protein is CASSLKQGPQHF.

The chain has TRBV4-1 and TRBJ2-3; D ambiguous. The DNA end is a closer match to TRBJ1-5, so the J assignment may be wrong. CDR3 length equals 19 residues. Germline V CDR1 and CDR2: MGHRA, YSYEKL. CDR3 bases: TGCGCCAGCAGCCAAGCTCCCCCTCTGGCGGAACGACTCACAGATACGCAGCATTTT. Its protein product is CASSQAPPLAERLTDTQHF.

This chain uses TRBV7-9 with TRBJ2-5; possible D gene TRBD1, 5 bases. Trimming cost V 4 bases and J 4 bases, with 13 bases left between them. This CDR3 is 14 amino acids long. Germline CDR1 and CDR2: SEHNR and FQNEAQ (reference sequence). The chain's CDR3 is CASSSPRGGETQYF. The CDR3 DNA reads TGTGCCAGCAGCTCGCCAAGGGGCGGAGAGACCCAGTACTTC.

The rearrangement uses TRBV5-1 and TRBJ2-3; TRBD2 is a possible D gene (5 bases). Trimming removed 2 bases at V and 5 bases at J, with 15 bases between. From germline, CDR1 is SGHRS and CDR2 YFSETQ. The CDR3 has 15 residues. CDR3 nucleotide sequence: TGCGCCAGCAGCTTCCCAACGGGGTGGGTAGATACGCAGTATTTT. Encoded protein: CASSFPTGWVDTQYF.

The chain uses TRBV7-8 and TRBJ2-1; TRBD2 matches 11 bases. With 5 bases clipped from V and 2 bases from J, the junction kept 5 bases outside the gene matches. The CDR3 is made up of 16 amino acids. Germline CDR1 SGHVS, CDR2 FQNEAQ. This CDR3 is CASSPLAGAAYNEQFF. In DNA form, the CDR3 reads TGTGCCAGCAGCCCACTAGCGGGAGCGGCCTACAATGAGCAGTTCTTC. Drawing the rest from reference TRBV7-8 and TRBJ2-1, the complete variable domain is GAGVSQSPRYKVAKRGQDVALRCDPISGHVSLFWYQQALGQGPEFLTYFQNEAQLDKSGLPSDRFFAERPEGSVSTLKIQRTQQEDSAVYLCASSPLAGAAYNEQFFGPGTRLTVL.

The chain has TRBV11-2 and TRBJ2-7, with TRBD1 as a possible D gene (6 bases). This CDR3 has 15 residues. From germline, CDR1 is SGHAT and CDR2 FQNNGV. Trimming left V 1 base short and J 4 bases short, with 14 bases between. The CDR3 nucleotides are TGTGCCAGCAGCTTAGGGGTAGGGGGTGGGTACGAGCAGTACTTC. Protein product: CASSLGVGGGYEQYF.

The V gene is TRBV27, the J gene TRBJ2-1, with 8 nucleotides matching TRBD2. CDR1 and CDR2 (germline): MNHEY, SMNVEV (reference sequence). V trimming: 3 bases; J trimming: 6 bases; junction bases outside the gene matches: 4. The CDR3 is 14 amino acids. The CDR3 spells CASSFPGLVNEQFF. DNA for the CDR3: TGTGCCAGCAGTTTCCCGGGACTAGTCAATGAGCAGTTCTTC.

The chain recombines TRBV7-9 with TRBJ1-1; D is possibly TRBD1 (5 bases). Germline V gene data show CDR1 as SEHNR and CDR2 as FQNEAQ (reference sequence). This CDR3 spans 15 amino acids. Trimming took off 8 bases at V and 3 bases at J, with 19 bases between the two ends. DNA of the CDR3: TGTGCCAGCGAGTGGGGGACCGAGGAAGACACTGAAGCTTTCTTT. This encodes CASEWGTEEDTEAFF.

The chain combines TRBV11-2 with TRBJ2-2; the match to TRBD1 covers 7 bases. In germline, CDR1 is SGHAT, CDR2 FQNNGV. There are 15 residues in the CDR3. V was clipped by 3 bases and J by 6 bases; unmatched bases: 7. The CDR3: CASSLRGRQAGELFF. In DNA, the CDR3 is TGTGCCAGCAGCTTGAGGGGGCGCCAGGCCGGGGAGCTGTTTTTT.

Note on this clone: Other DNA sequences from this sample encode an identical CDR3 as well. The chain carries TRBV5-4 and TRBJ2-7, with 8 nucleotides matching TRBD2. This CDR3 spans 14 amino acids. V shed 2 bases, J shed 0 bases, and the junction held 1 base outside the gene matches. Germline V gene sequence: CDR1 SGHNT, CDR2 YYREEE (reference sequence). The CDR3 is CASSLGLASYEQYF. CDR3 nucleotide sequence: TGTGCCAGCAGCTTAGGACTAGCCTCCTACGAGCAGTACTTC.

This clone has a single count. V and J are TRBV14 and TRBJ1-1; a weak D match, TRBD1 (5 bases). Germline-derived CDR1 and CDR2 are SGHDN and FVKESK. The length of the CDR3 is 14 residues. V dropped 0 bases and J dropped 5 bases, with 10 bases sitting between them. The CDR3 DNA reads as TGTGCCAGCAGCCAAGAGGGGGGAAATACTGAAGCTTTCTTT. Amino acid sequence: CASSQEGGNTEAFF.

This rearrangement joins TRBV5-1 to TRBJ2-7; no clear D gene. The CDR3 length is 12 residues. The V gene lost 5 bases and the J gene lost 2 bases, with 8 bases spanning the gap. Germline loops: CDR1 SGHRS, CDR2 YFSETQ. CDR3: CASRSEAYEQYF. CDR3 coding DNA: TGCGCCAGCAGGTCAGAAGCCTACGAGCAGTACTTC.

The V and J genes are TRBV29-1 and TRBJ1-4, with D possibly TRBD1 on 5 matching bases. Germline-derived CDR1 and CDR2 are SQVTM and ANQGSEA. Trimming removed 6 bases at V and 6 bases at J, with 17 bases between. This CDR3 comprises 14 residues. The CDR3 is CSVRGPPRDEKLFF. CDR3 in DNA: TGCAGCGTCCGGGGCCCCCCCCGGGATGAAAAACTGTTTTTT.

This rearrangement joins TRBV7-8 to TRBJ2-1; the D is unclear. CDR3 length equals 12 residues. The germline gives CDR1 SGHVS, CDR2 FQNEAQ. V was clipped by 1 base and J by 7 bases, with 5 bases between them. DNA of the CDR3: TGTGCCAGCAGCTTAGAGCTGAATGAGCAGTTCTTC. Its protein product is CASSLELNEQFF.

The gene calls are TRBV6-5 and TRBJ1-1, with D tentatively TRBD1 (6 bases). This CDR3 is built from 16 residues. V shed 0 bases and J shed 0 bases, with 11 bases lying between them. The germline V gene has CDR1 MNHEY and CDR2 SVGAGI. CDR3 region: CASSYSDRPLNTEAFF. The CDR3 DNA is TGTGCCAGCAGTTACTCGGACAGACCACTGAACACTGAAGCTTTCTTT.

The J gene is TRBJ1-5, the V gene TRBV27; weak D call: TRBD1 (6 bases). Trimming took off 2 bases at V and 4 bases at J, with 15 bases between the two ends. The CDR3 spans 16 residues. Germline CDR1 reads MNHEY; CDR2 reads SMNVEV (reference sequence). The CDR3 coding sequence is TGTGCCAGCAGTTTACTCGGACAGAGCCTGAATCAGCCCCAGCATTTT. Encoded protein: CASSLLGQSLNQPQHF.

The chain is built from TRBV6-5 and TRBJ2-1, with 8 positions matching TRBD2. This CDR3 is built from 14 residues. Germline V gives CDR1 MNHEY, CDR2 SVGAGI. V lost 2 bases to trimming and J lost 9 bases; unmatched junction nucleotides: 6. For the CDR3, the DNA is TGTGCCAGCAGTTACCGGGGTAGCGGGATTGAGCAGTTCTTC. Amino acids: CASSYRGSGIEQFF.

The chain couples TRBV7-9 to TRBJ2-1; 10 bases align to TRBD1. This CDR3 is built from 16 residues. Germline CDR1 is SEHNR and CDR2 is FQNEAQ (reference sequence). The trim removed 3 bases at V and 7 bases at J, leaving 9 bases unmatched. CDR3 sequence (DNA): TGTGCCAGCAGCTTTACCGGGACAGGGGCAGGAAATGAGCAGTTCTTC. It is translated as CASSFTGTGAGNEQFF.

This chain uses TRBV7-9 with TRBJ2-7; unclear D gene. The V and J ends lost 2 bases and 2 bases respectively, with 10 bases between them. The V gene's germline CDR1 is SEHNR and CDR2 FQNEAQ (reference sequence). The CDR3 loop spans 14 amino acids. The chain's CDR3 is CASSLSTETYEQYF. Here the CDR3 DNA reads TGTGCCAGCAGCTTATCCACAGAAACCTACGAGCAGTACTTC.

In DNA, the CDR3 is TGTGCCAGCAGCCGCCTACAGATAAACACTGAAGCTTTCTTT. It specifies CASSRLQINTEAFF. The chain couples TRBV11-2 to TRBJ1-1; D call uncertain. Germline values: CDR1 SGHAT, CDR2 FQNNGV. The CDR3 is 14 amino acids. The V end was cut by 5 bases, the J end by 2 bases, with 12 bases between.

To note about this clone: A junction boundary mismatches the germline segment, possibly from a read error. V usage is TRBV7-7 and J usage is TRBJ2-2, with D unclear. Germline V gene data show CDR1 as SSHAT and CDR2 as FNYEAQ (reference sequence). The CDR3 runs to 15 residues. The CDR3, as DNA: TGTGCTAGCAGCTTGGGTATTGGGGTGCCCGGGGAGCTGTTTTTT. It yields the protein CASSLGIGVPGELFF.

This clone has just a few counts. The genes are TRBV5-8 and TRBJ1-2; D call uncertain. The CDR3 loop spans 12 amino acids. CDR1 is SGHTS, CDR2 YDEGEE, per germline. Written as DNA, the CDR3 is TGTGCTACCTCATCGGAGGGCTATGGCTACACCTTC. This translates into CATSSEGYGYTF.

This sequence joins TRBV21-1 and TRBJ2-5; the listed D gene, TRBD1, was not tested against the DNA. TRBV21-1 is a pseudogene locus. This CDR3 is 15 amino acids long. Here the CDR3 reads CASSKGRQGRETQYF. CDR3 bases: TGTGCCAGCAGCAAAGGGAGACAGGGACGGGAGACCCAGTACTTC.